Sequencing of this TCR beta chain was carried out in a study of cytomegalovirus exposure and HLA in healthy donors. PCR used 60 Vbeta primers and 13 Jbeta primers. Authors' methods: Unique TCR beta chains totaled some 80 million in a later count, with roughly 11 million of them shared. This table comes from immunoSEQ multiplex PCR, and its TCRdb copy is limited to in-frame clones, with some not included. V, J and clone size were drawn from that table, and D and trimming were deduced from the DNA. The table has about 120,000 clones, over 75% seen once. Trimming pared 3 bases from V and 1 base from J, leaving 9 bases between. CDR1 and CDR2 (germline): GTSNPN, SVGIG (reference sequence). The CDR3 extends over 13 amino acids.

The receptor was isolated from a woman under 30 in good health and CMV-seronegative. V and J are TRBV30 and TRBJ1-1; D might be TRBD1 (5 bases). Input material: PBMCs. CDR3: CAWSREWNTEAFF. CDR3 bases: TGTGCCTGGAGCAGGGAATGGAACACTGAAGCTTTCTTT.